This TCR beta chain originates from a study of CD8 T cells in ankylosing spondylitis. The table lists this clonotype with many counts. The antigen is undetermined. TCR beta libraries were made by quantitative 5'-RACE with molecular barcodes. TCRdb reprocessed the 5' RACE reads via MiXCR and lists one record per CDR3 protein. The sample has more than 100,000 distinct CDR3 sequences; more than 9.5% are singletons. The CDR3 length is 14 residues. Germline CDR1 is KGHSH and CDR2 is LQKENI. V lost 0 bases and J lost 6, with 9 bases in between. General observations from the study: Existing reports had already noted some motif variants in reactive arthritis synovial fluid and blood.

The material sequenced was blood, either unsorted or a sorted T cell fraction (not recorded which). The V call is TRBV18, the J call TRBJ2-1; D not certain. This clonotype was obtained from a female donor with ankylosing spondylitis or in good health (not recorded which). CDR3 sequence (DNA): TGTGCCAGCTCACCACCTCCGGTCTTCAATGAGCAGTTCTTC. This sequence encodes CASSPPPVFNEQFF.